This entry is about one T cell receptor beta chain. This clone was seen a handful of times. It has no known antigen specificity. It has no much larger one-base neighbor in the sample; base qualities were not kept. Reading from cysteine to phenylalanine, the CDR3 counts 17 amino acids. Only the CDR3 DNA stays, 51 bases, in frame from base 1. Sequences MNHEY (CDR1) and SMNVEV (CDR2) are obtained from the germline V gene (reference sequence). V and J lose 5 bases and 1 base, and a span of 21 bases separates them. This sample was included in a study of blood T cell repertoires in COVID-19 (TCRdb year 2020). With regard to the full study: The collaborator samples originated in the United States, Italy and Spain and spanned the acute and convalescent phases of COVID-19. The prospective study material was composed of cDNA or gDNA derived from T cells, B-cell-depleted T cells, or PBMCs. Subjects who had been exposed to COVID-19, were actively infected with it, or had recovered from it provided the deeply sampled blood TCRbeta repertoires that made up the dataset. The repertoires were made available in a free public database intended to serve as a resource for research on the immune response to SARS-CoV-2. The samples were drawn from the first 160 participants of the ongoing ImmuneRACE study and from more than 1,000 subjects provided by 6 global collaborators. Nearly every sample came with metadata listing a de-identified subject ID, COVID-19 status, age in years and sex. Where HLA class I and class II types were available, the types were taken from metadata supplied by the sample provider, not from assay-based typing. The paper as a whole reports these results and caveats: How much clinical and demographic metadata was included differed by source and by participant, and the metadata was provided uncurated.

TCRbeta CDR3 regions were amplified from genomic DNA by means of the immunoSEQ Assay, a bias-controlled multiplex PCR. In the paper's pipeline: The number of nucleated cells in each sample was estimated by amplification of reference gene primers within the assay. To quantify the absolute abundance of each unique TCRbeta CDR3 rearrangement, sequence reads were collapsed and filtered. Productive Simpson clonality was computed per sample as the square root of Simpson's diversity index over productive rearrangements. The source is immuneACCESS, and TCRdb retained only in-frame sequences with V and J called. Part of the clones is not carried over; for the studies checked, unresolved V genes explain less than half of this, and the remainder is unexplained. That table is the source of V, J and clone size, and D and trimming were worked out from the DNA. In this sample the table shows 210,000 or so clones, approximately 80% of which occur a single time. 10% of the sample rests with the top ten.

Collaborating institutions collected whole blood in K2EDTA tubes following their own protocols. For TCRbeta analysis, collaborators shipped samples in one of three forms: frozen whole blood, isolated PBMCs, or DNA extracted from either of those sample types. Material: peripheral blood. The chain was built from TRBV27 and TRBJ2-7; matching of 5 bases hints at TRBD2 as the D gene. The TCR comes from a woman of 80 years or more with acute or convalescent COVID-19. The CDR3 loop reads CASSPLPAGGSSYEQYF. The sequenced DNA is TGTGCCAGCAGTCCACTGCCCGCGGGCGGATCTTCCTACGAGCAGTACTTC.